One sample yielded the 21 T cell receptor beta chains listed below, sequenced in a study of blood T cell repertoires in COVID-19. Using immunoSEQ multiplex PCR, the repertoire was profiled, and TCRdb retains in-frame clones only, with some absent. Here the sample spans roughly 270,000 clones, 88% being singletons. Sequencing was performed on peripheral blood. These receptors were obtained from a young man with active or convalescent COVID-19.

This sequence joins TRBV5-5 and TRBJ2-3, with unresolved D. This CDR3 is built from 14 residues. CDR1 SGHKS and CDR2 YYEKEE come from the germline V gene (reference sequence). Trimming took 1 base from V and 5 from J, leaving 11 bases between them. The CDR3 coding sequence is TGTGCCAGCAGCTTGTTTGAGGCAATAGATACGCAGTATTTT. It is translated as CASSLFEAIDTQYF.

The chain is built from TRBV11-2 and TRBJ1-3; tentative D call: TRBD1 (5 bases). Germline loops: CDR1 SGHAT, CDR2 FQNNGV. Trimming took off 6 bases at V and 0 bases at J, with 12 bases between the two ends. The length of the CDR3 is 15 residues. CDR3 nucleotide sequence: TGTGCCAGCAGAATCAGGGAAGTCTCTGGAAACACCATATATTTT. Protein: CASRIREVSGNTIYF.

V is TRBV11-2 and J is TRBJ1-2; weak D call: TRBD1 (6 bases). Germline V gene lookup returns CDR1 SGHAT and CDR2 FQNNGV. CDR3 length equals 18 residues. Trimming shortened V by 2 bases and J by 0 bases, and 19 bases separated the two germline ends. CDR3 amino acids: CASSLIARGGLANYGYTF. The DNA of the CDR3 is TGTGCCAGCAGCTTAATAGCTCGTGGGGGCTTGGCTAACTATGGCTACACCTTC.

The CDR3 DNA is TGTGCCAGCAGCTCAAGGGACAGGGCCACCGGGGAGCTGTTTTTT. Translating gives CASSSRDRATGELFF. The chain links TRBV5-4 to TRBJ2-2; 9 bases fit TRBD1. The germline V gene has CDR1 SGHNT and CDR2 YYREEE (reference sequence). The CDR3 is 15 amino acids. Trimming removed 3 bases from V and 4 bases from J; junction bases left unmatched: 4.

The CDR3 nucleotides read TGTGCCAGTAGCCATACAGGCAATGAGCAGTTCTTC. This encodes CASSHTGNEQFF. V and J are TRBV19 and TRBJ2-1; tentatively, D is TRBD1 (5 bases). Germline lookup yields CDR1 LNHDA and CDR2 SQIVND (reference sequence). The germline V and J ends were trimmed by 6 bases and 6 bases, with 9 bases remaining between them. The CDR3 runs to 12 residues.

V gene TRBV19 combines with J gene TRBJ1-1, with 7 bases matching TRBD1. Germline CDR1 reads LNHDA; CDR2 reads SQIVND (reference sequence). After removal of 7 bases from V and 2 bases from J, the junction contained 4 bases not matched to a gene. The length of the CDR3 is 13 residues. The CDR3 coding sequence is TGTGCCAGTATCAGACAGGGCAACACTGAAGCTTTCTTT. It translates to CASIRQGNTEAFF.

The rearrangement joins TRBV11-2 to TRBJ2-1; 9 bases match TRBD2. V shed 3 bases and J 7 bases; nucleotides not matched to a gene: 7. Germline V lookup: CDR1 SGHAT, CDR2 FQNNGV. The CDR3 is made up of 15 amino acids. The CDR3 loop reads CASSLGGGAGNEQFF. The CDR3 DNA is TGTGCCAGCAGCTTGGGCGGGGGGGCCGGTAATGAGCAGTTCTTC.

The gene calls are TRBV10-2 and TRBJ2-7; 15 bases agree with TRBD2. The CDR3 covers 19 residues. The trim removed 2 bases at V and 5 bases at J, leaving 13 bases unmatched. The V gene's germline CDR1 is WSHSY and CDR2 SAAADI. CDR3: CASSENQGLAGGIGHEQYF. Here the CDR3 DNA reads TGCGCCAGCAGTGAGAACCAAGGACTAGCGGGGGGGATCGGCCACGAGCAGTACTTC.

The CDR3 DNA follows: TGTGCCAGTAGTATAGTGGCGGGGAATGAGCAGTTCTTC. It translates to CASSIVAGNEQFF. The chain links TRBV19 to TRBJ2-1, with D perhaps TRBD2 (6 bases). There are 13 residues in the CDR3. Looked up from germline, CDR1 is LNHDA and CDR2 is SQIVND (reference sequence). V lost 1 base to trimming and J lost 7 bases, with 8 bases between them. Using reference TRBV19 and TRBJ2-1 for the parts outside the CDR3, the full variable domain is DGGITQSPKYLFRKEGQNVTLSCEQNLNHDAMYWYRQDPGQGLRLIYYSQIVNDFQKGDIAEGYSVSREKKESFPLTVTSAQKNPTAFYLCASSIVAGNEQFFGPGTRLTVL.

V gene TRBV7-2 combines with J gene TRBJ2-1; 10 bases align to TRBD2. In germline, CDR1 is SGHTA, CDR2 FQGNSA. V trimming: 4 bases; J trimming: 7 bases; junction bases outside the gene matches: 7. The CDR3 loop spans 15 amino acids. CDR3 sequence reads: CASSSSGGVRNEQFF. The CDR3 DNA sequence: TGTGCCAGCAGCTCAAGCGGGGGGGTGAGGAATGAGCAGTTCTTC.

This rearrangement joins TRBV7-2 to TRBJ1-3; 7 nucleotides align to TRBD1. CDR3 size: 17 residues. Germline values: CDR1 SGHTA, CDR2 FQGNSA. Trimming at V came to 2 bases and at J to 0 bases, leaving 7 bases not matched to a gene. Here the CDR3 DNA reads TGTGCCAGCAGCTTAACGGGACAGATTATCTCTGGAAACACCATATATTTT. Protein sequence: CASSLTGQIISGNTIYF.

The V and J genes are TRBV11-2 and TRBJ2-1, with D hard to call. Per the germline V gene, CDR1 is SGHAT and CDR2 is FQNNGV. V dropped 2 bases and J dropped 4 bases, with 3 bases sitting between them. The CDR3 runs to 12 residues. The CDR3 sequence is CASSLRYNEQFF. CDR3 bases: TGTGCCAGCAGCTTACGTTACAATGAGCAGTTCTTC.

The genes are TRBV12-5 and TRBJ1-2; tentatively, D is TRBD1 (5 bases). Trimming removed 6 bases from V and 7 bases from J, with 9 bases in between. The CDR3 is 11 residues long. CDR1 and CDR2 (germline): LGHNT, FRNRAP. The CDR3 here is CASGSGFGYTF. The CDR3 DNA sequence: TGTGCTAGTGGATCAGGGTTTGGCTACACCTTC.

This clone showed up just a few times. V gene TRBV9 combines with J gene TRBJ1-1; D remains ambiguous. The CDR3 loop spans 13 amino acids. V was cut by 0 bases and J by 5 bases, with 8 bases left in between. CDR1 and CDR2 (germline): SGDLS, YYNGEE. CDR3 region: CASSVVPGTEAFF. The CDR3, as DNA: TGTGCCAGCAGCGTAGTGCCGGGGACTGAAGCTTTCTTT.

This chain connects TRBV6-5 to TRBJ1-6, with D possibly being TRBD1 (5 bases). CDR1 is MNHEY, CDR2 SVGAGI, per germline. The CDR3 sequence is 14 residues long. The V end lost 6 bases, the J end lost 4 bases, and 10 bases lay between the germline ends. The CDR3 DNA follows: TGTGCCAGCAGGGGGCGAACGTATAATTCACCCCTCCACTTT. Translation gives CASRGRTYNSPLHF.

The chain combines TRBV7-2 with TRBJ1-3, with a tentative D call TRBD1 (5 bases). Trimming pared 4 bases from V and 2 bases from J, leaving 9 bases between. The CDR3 has 14 amino acids. Germline CDR1 reads SGHTA; CDR2 reads FQGNSA. CDR3 sequence: CASSSGQPGNTIYF. CDR3 nucleotides: TGTGCCAGCAGCTCAGGACAACCTGGAAACACCATATATTTT.

The CDR3 bases are TGTGCCAGCAGCAAGGGGGCGGGTGACTATGGCTACACCTTC. Translating it yields CASSKGAGDYGYTF. The genes are TRBV21-1 and TRBJ1-2; TRBD1, the D gene given by the table, was not confirmed from the DNA. TRBV21-1 is a recognized pseudogene. The CDR3 length is 14 residues.

The CDR3 DNA reads TGCGCCAGCAGTGATGGCTTTAATTCACCCCTCCACTTT. This translates into CASSDGFNSPLHF. The chain uses TRBV10-1 and TRBJ1-6; the D is unclear. From germline, CDR1 is WNHNN and CDR2 SYGVQD (reference sequence). The CDR3 runs to 13 residues. The germline V and J ends were trimmed by 3 bases and 6 bases, with 6 bases remaining between them.

This clone was observed a handful of times. V is TRBV5-1 and J is TRBJ2-5; TRBD2 matches 9 bases. This CDR3 contains 14 residues. V was pared by 4 bases and J by 1 base, with 2 bases of the junction left unmatched. CDR1 is SGHRS, CDR2 YFSETQ, per germline. The CDR3 DNA sequence: TGCGCCAGCAGCCGGACTAGCGCCCAAGAGACCCAGTACTTC. Translating it yields CASSRTSAQETQYF.

As concerns this clone: Additional DNA sequences in this sample encode the identical CDR3. The CDR3 DNA is TGTGCCAGCAGTTTAAGGGGAAACACTGAAGCTTTCTTT. It translates to CASSLRGNTEAFF. This chain links TRBV27 with TRBJ1-1; possible D gene TRBD1, 5 bases. V shed 2 bases and J shed 2 bases, with 6 bases lying between them. Germline V gene sequence: CDR1 MNHEY, CDR2 SMNVEV (reference sequence). CDR3 length equals 13 residues.

This chain links TRBV29-1 with TRBJ2-7, with a tentative D call TRBD1 (5 bases). V gave up 7 bases and J gave up 5 bases, with 12 bases separating them. Germline lookup yields CDR1 SQVTM and CDR2 ANQGSEA. There are 11 residues in the CDR3. This CDR3 reads CSASRANEQYF. The DNA for the CDR3 is TGCAGCGCCTCCAGGGCTAACGAGCAGTACTTC.